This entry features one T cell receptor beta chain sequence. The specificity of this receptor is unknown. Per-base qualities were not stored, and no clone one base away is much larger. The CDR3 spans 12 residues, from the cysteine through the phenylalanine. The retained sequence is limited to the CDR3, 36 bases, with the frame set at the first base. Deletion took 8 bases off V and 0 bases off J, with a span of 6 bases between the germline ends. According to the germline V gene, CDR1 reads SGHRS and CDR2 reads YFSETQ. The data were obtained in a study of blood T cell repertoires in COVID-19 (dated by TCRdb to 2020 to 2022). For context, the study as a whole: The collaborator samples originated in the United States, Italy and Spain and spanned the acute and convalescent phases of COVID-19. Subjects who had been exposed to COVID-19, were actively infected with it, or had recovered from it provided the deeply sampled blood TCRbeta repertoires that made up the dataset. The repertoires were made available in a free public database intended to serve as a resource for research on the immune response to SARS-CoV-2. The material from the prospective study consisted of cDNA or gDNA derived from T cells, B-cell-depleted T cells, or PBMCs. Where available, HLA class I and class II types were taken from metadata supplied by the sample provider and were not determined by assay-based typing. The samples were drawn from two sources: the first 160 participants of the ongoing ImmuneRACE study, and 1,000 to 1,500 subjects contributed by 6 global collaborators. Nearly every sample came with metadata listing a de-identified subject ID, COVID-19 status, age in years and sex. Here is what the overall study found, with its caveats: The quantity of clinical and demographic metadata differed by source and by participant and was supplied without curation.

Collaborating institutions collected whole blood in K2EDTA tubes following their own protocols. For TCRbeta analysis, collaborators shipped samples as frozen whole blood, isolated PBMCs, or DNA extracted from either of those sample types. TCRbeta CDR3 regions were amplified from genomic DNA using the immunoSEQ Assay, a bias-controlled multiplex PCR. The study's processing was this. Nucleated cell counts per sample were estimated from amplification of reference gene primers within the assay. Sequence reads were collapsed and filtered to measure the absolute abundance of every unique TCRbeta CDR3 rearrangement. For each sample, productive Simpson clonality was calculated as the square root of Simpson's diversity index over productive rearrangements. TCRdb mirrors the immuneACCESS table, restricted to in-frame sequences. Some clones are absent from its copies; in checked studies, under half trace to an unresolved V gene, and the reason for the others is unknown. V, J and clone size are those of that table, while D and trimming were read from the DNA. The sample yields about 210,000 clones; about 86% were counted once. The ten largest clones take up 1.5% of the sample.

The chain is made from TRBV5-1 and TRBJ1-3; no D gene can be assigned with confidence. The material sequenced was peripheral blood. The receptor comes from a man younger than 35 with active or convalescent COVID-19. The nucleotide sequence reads TGCGCCAGTCAGGACTCTGGAAACACCATATATTTT. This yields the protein CASQDSGNTIYF.